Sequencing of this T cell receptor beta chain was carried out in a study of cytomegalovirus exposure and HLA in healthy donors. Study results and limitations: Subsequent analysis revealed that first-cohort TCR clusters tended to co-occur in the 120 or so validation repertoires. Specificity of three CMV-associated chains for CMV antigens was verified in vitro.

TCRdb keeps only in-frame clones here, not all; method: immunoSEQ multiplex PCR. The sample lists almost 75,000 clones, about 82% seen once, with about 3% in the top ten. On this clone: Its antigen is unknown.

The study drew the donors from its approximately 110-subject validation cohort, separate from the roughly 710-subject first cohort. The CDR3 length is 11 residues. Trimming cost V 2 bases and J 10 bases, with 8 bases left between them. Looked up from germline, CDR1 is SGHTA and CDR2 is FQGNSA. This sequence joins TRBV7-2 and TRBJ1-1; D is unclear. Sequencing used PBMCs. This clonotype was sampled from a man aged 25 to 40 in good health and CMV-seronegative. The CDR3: CASSLLTRAFF. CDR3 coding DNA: TGTGCCAGCAGCTTATTGACAAGAGCTTTCTTT.